This T cell receptor (beta chain) was profiled in a study of blood T cell repertoires in COVID-19. Overall study: The study drew acute and convalescent COVID-19 samples from the United States, Italy and Spain.

Method: immunoSEQ multiplex PCR; TCRdb's copy keeps in-frame clones and lacks some. In the table there are just under 350,000 clones, around nine tenths of which are singletons. Looked up from germline, CDR1 is SGHRS and CDR2 is YFSETQ. V lost 4 bases to trimming and J lost 1 base; unmatched junction nucleotides: 13. CDR3 length: 17 amino acids. Sample: peripheral blood. The V call is TRBV5-1, the J call TRBJ1-1; 7 nucleotides align to TRBD1. This clonotype was obtained from a woman aged 70 to 79 with COVID-19, enrolled during active disease. Here the CDR3 reads CASSKTGWHNGNTEAFF. The CDR3 DNA follows: TGCGCCAGCAGCAAGACAGGGTGGCACAATGGGAACACTGAAGCTTTCTTT.